Each of the 5 T cell receptor beta chains below was sequenced from the same sample in a study of T cell repertoires in cytomegalovirus infection. Each CDR3 protein is one row after TCRdb ran MiXCR on the reads. Counted here are more than 200,000 distinct CDR3 sequences, approximately 9.1% occurring once; the ten biggest clones make up roughly 15%. Sequencing input: PBMCs. The receptors were gathered from a human donor in good health (CMV status not recorded). Some clones in this sample may be carry-over from other donors' samples.

The table lists this clonotype with a few counts. The CDR3 sequence: CASSEGIRTQGAYEQYF. The CDR3 bases are TGTGCCAGCAGTGAAGGAATTAGGACCCAGGGGGCCTACGAGCAGTACTTC. The chain uses TRBV2 and TRBJ2-7, with 7 bases aligning to TRBD1. Germline CDR1 and CDR2: SNHLY and FYNNEI. The CDR3 has 17 amino acids. Losses at the gene ends were 1 base for V and 2 bases for J; bases not matched to a gene: 11.

This clonotype was observed at least ten times. The chain employs TRBV4-3 and TRBJ2-1; D gene ambiguous. This CDR3 has 14 amino acids. The V and J ends lost 0 bases and 8 bases respectively, with 11 bases between them. CDR1 is LGHNA, CDR2 YSLEER, per germline. CDR3 coding DNA: TGCGCCAGCAGCCAAGAGATTCAGGCGTATGAGCAGTTCTTC. Its protein product is CASSQEIQAYEQFF.

This clonotype was recorded many times. The chain links TRBV7-2 to TRBJ1-1; D gene ambiguous. Germline V gene sequence: CDR1 SGHTA, CDR2 FQGNSA. Trimming shortened V by 5 bases and J by 3 bases, and 10 bases separated the two germline ends. The CDR3 sequence is 13 residues long. CDR3 sequence reads: CASSGRLDTEAFF. CDR3 in DNA: TGTGCCAGCAGCGGGCGCTTGGACACTGAAGCTTTCTTT.

There are a few counts of this clonotype. V and J are TRBV5-1 and TRBJ1-4, with 7 bases that match TRBD1. V shed 2 bases, J shed 5 bases, and the junction held 3 bases outside the gene matches. The CDR3 spans 14 residues. Germline V CDR1 and CDR2: SGHRS, YFSETQ. CDR3 in DNA: TGCGCCAGCAGCTTAGAGACAGGGAATGAAAAACTGTTTTTT. Amino acid sequence: CASSLETGNEKLFF.

This clonotype was observed at least ten times. V and J are TRBV7-2 and TRBJ2-2; D possibly matches TRBD1 or TRBD2 (6 bases each). Germline V gene sequence: CDR1 SGHTA, CDR2 FQGNSA. The length of the CDR3 is 15 residues. The V end lost 2 bases, the J end lost 5 bases, and 12 bases lay between the germline ends. Here the CDR3 reads CASSLRGAGTGELFF. The CDR3 DNA follows: TGTGCCAGCAGCTTAAGGGGGGCCGGAACCGGGGAGCTGTTTTTT.